This T cell receptor (beta chain) appears in the sequencing data of a study of blood T cell repertoires in COVID-19. The germline gives CDR1 SGHDN, CDR2 FVKESK. The length of the CDR3 is 12 residues. Trimming cost V 7 bases and J 1 base, with 6 bases left between them. The authors' processing: Researchers report that nucleated cell counts were estimated from reference gene primer amplification. The method was immunoSEQ multiplex PCR; TCRdb's version includes in-frame clones alone and lacks a portion of them. That table supplies the V and J calls and clone size; D and trimming were determined from the DNA. The data show around 220,000 clones, 88% seen once.

This TCR came from a man younger than 35 with active or convalescent COVID-19. Sequencing used peripheral blood. The chain is built from TRBV14 and TRBJ2-3, with a possible D match to TRBD2 (5 bases). CDR3 amino acids: CASNGGTDTQYF. The CDR3 coding sequence is TGTGCCAGCAACGGGGGCACAGATACGCAGTATTTT.